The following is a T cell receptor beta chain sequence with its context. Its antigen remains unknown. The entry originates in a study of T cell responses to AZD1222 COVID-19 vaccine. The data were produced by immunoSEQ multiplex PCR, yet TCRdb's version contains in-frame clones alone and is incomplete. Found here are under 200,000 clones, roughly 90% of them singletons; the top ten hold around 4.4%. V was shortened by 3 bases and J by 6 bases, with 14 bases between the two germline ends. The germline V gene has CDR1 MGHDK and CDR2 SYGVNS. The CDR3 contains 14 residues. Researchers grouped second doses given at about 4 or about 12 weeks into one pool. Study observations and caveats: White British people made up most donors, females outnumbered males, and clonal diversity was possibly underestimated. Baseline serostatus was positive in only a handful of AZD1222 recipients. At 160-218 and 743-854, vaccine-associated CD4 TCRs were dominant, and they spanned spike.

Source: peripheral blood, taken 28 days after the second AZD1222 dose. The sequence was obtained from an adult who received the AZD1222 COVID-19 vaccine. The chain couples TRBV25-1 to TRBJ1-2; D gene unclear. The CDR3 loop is CASSDVRMRHGYTF. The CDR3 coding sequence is TGTGCCAGCAGTGATGTCAGAATGCGCCATGGCTACACCTTC.